This is a list of T cell receptor beta chains from one sample in a study of early T cells in non-severe SARS-CoV-2 infection. TCRdb used MiXCR to reprocess the 5' RACE reads, holding one entry per CDR3 protein. The profile shows tens of thousands of distinct CDR3 sequences, roughly an eighth of them singletons. Sequenced: whole blood. These receptors all come from an adult who was a healthcare worker with PCR-confirmed SARS-CoV-2 infection or an uninfected control (not recorded which). The CDR3 runs from the conserved cysteine through the conserved F or W. The D gene is left open where the match is weak. Rows give clone size only sometimes, using once, few, many, or a class for an expanded clone.

TRBD2	-	TRBJ2-4	TRBV30	TGTGCCTGGAGTGTTTGGGACTACACCAAAAACATTCAGTACTTC	CAWSVWDYTKNIQYF
TRBD2	many	TRBJ2-3	TRBV15	TGTGCCACCAGCAGACTAGCGGGGGCCCTGTACCATACGCAGTATTTT	CATSRLAGALYHTQYF
TRBD1	many	TRBJ2-7	TRBV6-2/TRBV6-3	TGTGCCAGCACCCGGGACAGGGCCTACGAGCAGTACTTC	CASTRDRAYEQYF
-	-	TRBJ2-1	TRBV9	TGTGCCAGCAGCGCCGACGGGACATACCTTTGGGGCAATGAGCAGTTCTTC	CASSADGTYLWGNEQFF
-	few	TRBJ2-7	TRBV4-3	TGCGCCAGCAGCCAAGAAACAGGGTGGAACGAGCAGTACTTC	CASSQETGWNEQYF
-	-	TRBJ2-3	TRBV15	TGTGCCACCAGCAGAGCAACGGGGGCAACAGATACGCAGTATTTT	CATSRATGATDTQYF
-	-	TRBJ1-1	TRBV27	TGTGCCAGCAGTTCGGGTGGCGGAGGGGGGACTGAAGCTTTCTTT	CASSSGGGGGTEAFF
-	few	TRBJ2-3	TRBV12-3/TRBV12-4	TGTGCCAGCAGCCATAGACATCCGATCACAGATACGCAGTATTTT	CASSHRHPITDTQYF
-	many	TRBJ2-1	TRBV11-2	TGTGCCAGCAGCTCACAAGGACAGACCTACAATGAGCAGTTCTTC	CASSSQGQTYNEQFF
TRBD1	few	TRBJ2-1	TRBV5-1	TGCGCCAGCAGCCCTACCCGGGGACAGGGGTCCAATGAGCAGTTCTTC	CASSPTRGQGSNEQFF
TRBD2	-	TRBJ2-3	TRBV7-8	TGTGCCAGCAGCCCCTTCCCACTAGCGGGGGACACAGATACGCAGTATTTT	CASSPFPLAGDTDTQYF
-	few	TRBJ1-2	TRBV9	TGTGCCAGCAGCGCAGACCCTAACTATGGCTACACCTTC	CASSADPNYGYTF
-	many	TRBJ1-1	TRBV5-6	TGTGCCAGCAGTTATTTAGAGGAAGCTTTCTTT	CASSYLEEAFF
-	-	TRBJ2-1	TRBV4-2	TGTGCCAGCAGCCACCCTGAGCTTTACAATGAGCAGTTCTTC	CASSHPELYNEQFF
-	-	TRBJ2-1	TRBV5-6	TGTGCCAGCAGCTTGCCCCCGCCCCATGAGCAGTTCTTC	CASSLPPPHEQFF
TRBD1	-	TRBJ2-4	TRBV9	TGTGCCAGCAGCGAACAGGGGGCTAACATTCAGTACTTC	CASSEQGANIQYF
-	few	TRBJ2-2	TRBV5-5	TGTGCCAGCAGCTTGGCCGGAGGGAGAGGTCGGACCGGGGAGCTGTTTTTT	CASSLAGGRGRTGELFF
-	many	TRBJ1-5	TRBV12-5	TGTGCTAGTGACCTGCAGGGCAATCAGCCCCAGCATTTT	CASDLQGNQPQHF
-	many	TRBJ2-3	TRBV25-1	TGTGCCAGCAGTGTTAGCCTGACGCAGTATTTT	CASSVSLTQYF
TRBD2	many	TRBJ2-1	TRBV7-8	TGTGCCAGTCAGCTAGCGGGGACCAATGAGCAGTTCTTC	CASQLAGTNEQFF
TRBD2	many	TRBJ2-1	TRBV12-3/TRBV12-4	TGTGCCAGCAGTAAGCGGGGGGGGAACAATGAGCAGTTCTTC	CASSKRGGNNEQFF
TRBD2	few	TRBJ2-5	TRBV3-1	TGTGCCAGCAGCCAAGACCCTAGCGGGTGGATCCAAGAGACCCAGTACTTC	CASSQDPSGWIQETQYF
-	few	TRBJ1-5	TRBV12-3/TRBV12-4	TGTGCCAGCAGTCCATACCTTCTGTCAAACCATCAGCCCCAGCATTTT	CASSPYLLSNHQPQHF
-	many	TRBJ1-4	TRBV12-3/TRBV12-4	TGTGCCAGCAGTTCGACAGGAGGCTTACTGTTTTTT	CASSSTGGLLFF
TRBD1	many	TRBJ1-4	TRBV6-5	TGTGCCAGCAGTTACTCCGGGACAGGGATAGCAAAACTGTTTTTT	CASSYSGTGIAKLFF
-	many	TRBJ1-5	TRBV10-3	TGTGCCATCAGCCCGGACAGAAATAGCAATCAGCCCCAGCATTTT	CAISPDRNSNQPQHF
-	-	TRBJ2-5	TRBV15	TGTGCCACCACCAGAGATGAGTGGCAAGAGACCCAGTACTTC	CATTRDEWQETQYF
-	many	TRBJ2-1	TRBV6-1	TGTGCCAGCAGTGTAAGTGGGATCGCTGAGCAGTTCTTC	CASSVSGIAEQFF